A selection of T cell receptor beta chains follows, all from one sample in a study of OX40 agonist ivuxolimab in advanced cancers. TCRdb's table, derived via immunoSEQ multiplex PCR, lists solely in-frame clones and lacks some. Of over 95,000 clones in the sample, about 90% were seen once. This specimen consisted of CD4+ or CD8+ T cells sorted from blood, obtained in a trial of the OX40 agonist ivuxolimab. Source of these receptors: an adult with an advanced solid tumor such as melanoma, head and neck, liver or kidney cancer. Each CDR3 is given with its conserved first and last residue. Fields, in order: J gene, D gene, clone size, V gene, CDR3 protein, CDR3 DNA. D genes are given only for firm matches. Clone size is shown for a subset of rows, as once, few, many or a class of expanded clone.

>TRBJ2-7|TRBD1|.|TRBV18
CASSPGQIPYEQYF
TGTGCCAGCTCACCGGGACAGATTCCCTACGAGCAGTACTTC
>TRBJ2-5|TRBD2|few|TRBV7-2
CASSFPGLAGGPAETQYF
TGTGCCAGCAGCTTCCCGGGACTAGCGGGGGGGCCAGCGGAGACCCAGTACTTC
>TRBJ2-7|TRBD2|.|TRBV11-2
CASRFSGGSSYEQYF
TGTGCCAGCAGATTTAGCGGGGGCAGCTCCTACGAGCAGTACTTC
>TRBJ2-2|TRBD2|.|TRBV27
CASSLKAGWNTGELFF
TGTGCCAGCAGTTTAAAAGCGGGGTGGAACACCGGGGAGCTGTTTTTT
>TRBJ1-5|.|.|TRBV5-6
CASSWGAMSNQPQHF
TGTGCCAGCAGCTGGGGGGCGATGAGCAATCAGCCCCAGCATTTT
>TRBJ1-1|.|.|TRBV12-5
CASALDGRGTEAFF
TGTGCTAGTGCCCTGGACGGGCGTGGCACTGAAGCTTTCTTT
>TRBJ1-5|TRBD1|.|TRBV7-2
CASSSGQGGSNQPQHF
TGTGCCAGCAGTTCGGGACAGGGAGGCAGCAATCAGCCCCAGCATTTT
>TRBJ2-5|TRBD1|.|TRBV10-2
CASSRQGVQETQYF
TGCGCCAGCAGCCGACAGGGAGTCCAAGAGACCCAGTACTTC
>TRBJ2-2|.|.|TRBV7-7
CASSSTIGNTGELFF
TGTGCTAGCAGCAGTACCATAGGGAACACCGGGGAGCTGTTTTTT
>TRBJ1-5|TRBD1|once|TRBV18
CASSPGQGGGQPQHF
TGTGCCAGCTCACCGGGACAGGGGGGGGGTCAGCCCCAGCATTTT
>TRBJ2-5|TRBD1|.|TRBV18
CASSPVLPTGTETQYF
TGTGCCAGCTCACCGGTCCTTCCGACAGGGACCGAGACCCAGTACTTC
>TRBJ2-7|.|.|TRBV28
CASREGGVGYEQYF
TGTGCCAGCAGGGAAGGGGGGGTCGGGTACGAGCAGTACTTC
>TRBJ2-3|.|.|TRBV7-2
CASSPSGLRTDTQYF
TGTGCCAGCAGCCCCTCGGGACTTCGCACAGATACGCAGTATTTT
>TRBJ1-4|.|.|TRBV18
CASSPPIGENHEKLFF
TGTGCCAGCTCACCCCCGATTGGGGAGAACCATGAAAAACTGTTTTTT
>TRBJ1-1|TRBD1|.|TRBV5-4
CAGQRTGTNTEAFF
TGTGCCGGCCAGAGGACAGGAACTAACACTGAAGCTTTCTTT
>TRBJ1-6|.|.|TRBV7-2
CASSLVSGTNSPLHF
TGTGCCAGCAGCTTAGTATCGGGGACCAATTCACCCCTCCACTTT
>TRBJ2-3|.|.|TRBV5-1
CASSRREGDTQYF
TGCGCCAGCAGCAGGCGAGAAGGAGATACGCAGTATTTT
>TRBJ2-7|TRBD1|.|TRBV7-2
CASSLGWGQGATYEQYF
TGTGCCAGCAGCTTAGGCTGGGGACAGGGGGCGACCTACGAGCAGTACTTC
>TRBJ1-5|.|.|TRBV14
CASSQDGNQPQHF
TGTGCCAGCAGCCAAGACGGGAATCAGCCCCAGCATTTT
>TRBJ1-1|.|few|TRBV11-2
CASSPAGGGMNTEAFF
TGTGCCAGCAGCCCGGCCGGCGGGGGCATGAACACTGAAGCTTTCTTT
>TRBJ1-4|TRBD1|.|TRBV6-5
CASKGALNEKLFF
TGTGCCAGCAAGGGGGCGCTTAATGAAAAACTGTTTTTT
>TRBJ2-2|.|.|TRBV25-1
CASTKTGHWNTGELFF
TGTGCCAGCACCAAAACGGGACATTGGAACACCGGGGAGCTGTTTTTT
>TRBJ1-6|.|.|TRBV10-2
CASRITGSINSPLHF
TGCGCCAGCAGAATTACTGGGTCGATTAATTCACCCCTCCACTTT
>TRBJ2-5|.|once|TRBV7-7
CASSPMGETQYF
TGTGCTAGCAGCCCCATGGGGGAGACCCAGTACTTC
>TRBJ2-2|.|.|TRBV7-9
CASSSQRVSAELFF
TGTGCCAGCAGCTCCCAGCGGGTGTCTGCGGAGCTGTTTTTT
>TRBJ1-5|.|.|TRBV7-2
CASSGAPNQPQHF
TGTGCCAGCAGCGGGGCACCCAATCAGCCCCAGCATTTT
>TRBJ2-2|.|.|TRBV19
CASWGLGELFF
TGTGCCAGTTGGGGGCTCGGGGAGCTGTTTTTT
>TRBJ1-2|.|.|TRBV6-4
CASSDSRGYTF
TGTGCCAGCAGTGACAGTAGGGGCTACACCTTC
>TRBJ1-1|.|.|TRBV4-1
CASSQDIEVKLNTEAFF
TGCGCCAGCAGCCAGGACATAGAGGTAAAGTTGAACACTGAAGCTTTCTTT
>TRBJ2-7|TRBD1|.|TRBV7-9
CASSGRDRGYEQYF
TGTGCCAGCAGCGGTAGGGACAGGGGCTACGAGCAGTACTTC
>TRBJ2-7|.|.|TRBV19
CATHPQGSSYEQYF
TGTGCCACCCACCCCCAGGGGAGCTCCTACGAGCAGTACTTC
>TRBJ2-3|TRBD1|.|TRBV5-1
CASSLGVRTGTFGTDTQYF
TGCGCCAGCAGCTTGGGGGTCAGGACAGGGACTTTTGGCACAGATACGCAGTATTTT
>TRBJ2-3|TRBD1|.|TRBV7-9
CASSFGQGTSSQYF
TGTGCCAGCAGCTTTGGACAGGGGACTTCTTCGCAGTATTTT
>TRBJ1-2|TRBD1|.|TRBV7-2
CASSPTGDRGYTF
TGTGCCAGCAGCCCCACAGGGGATCGTGGCTACACCTTC
>TRBJ2-5|TRBD2|.|TRBV10-3
CAISEQRGGPETQYF
TGTGCCATCAGTGAACAGCGGGGGGGCCCAGAGACCCAGTACTTC
>TRBJ2-1|TRBD2|.|TRBV28
CASSPGGLADNEQFF
TGTGCCAGCAGTCCCGGGGGACTAGCGGACAATGAGCAGTTCTTC
>TRBJ1-3|TRBD1|.|TRBV18
CASSPGTGDGGNTIYF
TGTGCCAGCTCACCAGGGACAGGGGACGGAGGAAACACCATATATTTT
>TRBJ1-1|.|.|TRBV6-5
CASSPGAGYTEAFF
TGTGCCAGCTCCCCTGGGGCAGGGTACACTGAAGCTTTCTTT
>TRBJ1-1|.|.|TRBV11-2
CASASDSNTEAFF
TGTGCCAGCGCCTCTGACTCGAACACTGAAGCTTTCTTT
>TRBJ1-5|.|.|TRBV5-8
CASSLGQLSNQPQHF
TGTGCCAGCAGCTTGGGCCAGCTTAGTAATCAGCCCCAGCATTTT
>TRBJ2-7|TRBD2|.|TRBV7-9
CASSLSGVLTYEQYF
TGTGCCAGCAGCCTTAGCGGGGTCCTAACCTACGAGCAGTACTTC
>TRBJ1-2|TRBD1|.|TRBV6-1
CASREVTGHGYTF
TGTGCCAGCAGAGAAGTGACAGGGCATGGCTACACCTTC
>TRBJ2-3|.|.|TRBV11-2
CASSLRRSTDTQYF
TGTGCCAGCAGCTTACGCCGGAGCACAGATACGCAGTATTTT
>TRBJ2-1|TRBD1|.|TRBV2
CASEGQSTRNEQFF
TGTGCCAGCGAGGGACAGTCTACCCGCAATGAGCAGTTCTTC
>TRBJ2-1|TRBD2|.|TRBV11-2
CASSLSGGAINEQFF
TGTGCCAGCAGCCTTAGCGGGGGGGCCATAAATGAGCAGTTCTTC
>TRBJ1-5|.|.|TRBV6-5
CASSTGWVDQPQHF
TGTGCCAGCTCCACAGGGTGGGTTGATCAGCCCCAGCATTTT
>TRBJ1-4|TRBD1|.|TRBV19
CASWDRKLFF
TGTGCCAGTTGGGACAGAAAACTGTTTTTT
>TRBJ2-7|.|.|TRBV6-6
CASSGHGSYEQYF
TGTGCCAGCAGTGGCCATGGCTCCTACGAGCAGTACTTC
>TRBJ1-2|TRBD1|.|TRBV6-6
CASSTTGFGGYTF
TGTGCCAGCAGTACGACAGGGTTCGGAGGCTACACCTTC
>TRBJ1-2|TRBD1|.|TRBV7-2
CASSLYRGGYTF
TGTGCCAGCAGCCTGTACAGGGGTGGCTACACCTTC
>TRBJ2-3|.|.|TRBV11-2
CASSFRSEFRDF
TGTGCCAGCAGCTTCCGATCTGAGTTTAGGGATTTT